The 10 T cell receptor beta chains given below trace back to one sample, sequenced in a study of T cell responses to AZD1222 COVID-19 vaccine. The method was immunoSEQ multiplex PCR; TCRdb's version includes in-frame clones alone and lacks a portion of them. Of roughly 85,000 clones listed, around nine tenths are singletons. Specimen: peripheral blood, collected 28 days after the second AZD1222 dose. These TCRs come from an adult who received the AZD1222 COVID-19 vaccine.

This chain connects TRBV2 to TRBJ1-5; no clear D. V lost 6 bases and J lost 8, with 14 bases in between. Germline V gene sequence: CDR1 SNHLY, CDR2 FYNNEI. The CDR3 contains 13 residues. The CDR3 nucleotides are TGTGCCAGCAGCGCGGACCTTGAAGAGCCCCAGCATTTT. The encoded protein is CASSADLEEPQHF.

The chain links TRBV7-9 to TRBJ2-7; 8 bases map to TRBD1. Germline V gives CDR1 SEHNR, CDR2 FQNEAQ (reference sequence). The CDR3 length is 14 residues. V lost 6 bases and J lost 5; bases outside the gene matches: 9. The CDR3 nucleotides read TGTGCCAGCAGAAGGACAGGGATGTCCAACGAGCAGTACTTC. Amino acid sequence: CASRRTGMSNEQYF.

This chain joins TRBV5-1 and TRBJ2-3, with 9 bases identical to TRBD2. CDR1 and CDR2 (germline): SGHRS, YFSETQ. This CDR3 is built from 17 residues. Trimming at V came to 0 bases and at J to 5 bases, leaving 10 bases not matched to a gene. CDR3 amino acids: CASSLAGSGGSGDTQYF. DNA for the CDR3: TGCGCCAGCAGCTTGGCCGGGAGCGGGGGGAGTGGAGATACGCAGTATTTT.

The chain employs TRBV24-1 and TRBJ2-7, with TRBD1 matching over 9 bases. The CDR3 runs to 13 residues. CDR1 and CDR2 from the germline V gene are KGHDR and SFDVKD. V gave up 4 bases and J gave up 7 bases; unmatched junction bases: 4. The CDR3 protein is CATSEGTGSEQYF. For the CDR3, the DNA is TGTGCCACCAGTGAGGGGACAGGGAGTGAGCAGTACTTC.

The rearrangement links TRBV4-2 to TRBJ1-2; the D gene is possibly TRBD1 (6 bases). With 4 bases removed from V and 4 bases from J, the gap between germline ends came to 19 bases. The CDR3 is made up of 16 amino acids. Germline CDR1 is LGHNA and CDR2 is YNFKEQ. The CDR3 loop reads CASSPQPVRGGYGYTF. DNA for the CDR3: TGTGCCAGCAGCCCCCAACCCGTGCGAGGGGGCTATGGCTACACCTTC.

This clone was observed once. The chain recombines TRBV9 with TRBJ1-6; perhaps TRBD1 as D (5 bases). The length of the CDR3 is 14 residues. Looked up from germline, CDR1 is SGDLS and CDR2 is YYNGEE. Deletions cut 3 bases from V and 5 bases from J, with 9 bases between. The CDR3 DNA is TGTGCCAGCAGCGCCCACAGGAATAATTCACCCCTCCACTTT. Translated: CASSAHRNNSPLHF.

This clone was seen a handful of times. The V gene is TRBV11-3, the J gene TRBJ1-4; no reliable D call. Germline assignment: CDR1 SGHNT and CDR2 YENEEA. The length of the CDR3 is 16 residues. The ends were cut back, 3 bases at V and 0 bases at J, with 11 bases in the middle. CDR3 DNA sequence: TGTGCCAGCAGCTTGGGAGGGATGACAACTAATGAAAAACTGTTTTTT. It is translated as CASSLGGMTTNEKLFF.

The chain carries TRBV24-1 and TRBJ1-5; unclear D gene. CDR3 length: 16 amino acids. V dropped 4 bases and J dropped 4 bases, with 16 bases sitting between them. The germline V gene encodes CDR1 KGHDR and CDR2 SFDVKD. CDR3 protein: CATSDSRGGGNQPQHF. CDR3 in DNA: TGTGCCACCAGTGACTCCCGGGGAGGTGGAAATCAGCCCCAGCATTTT.

V usage is TRBV5-1 and J usage is TRBJ1-3, with D unclear. The CDR3 runs to 13 residues. V gave up 5 bases and J gave up 1 base, with 7 bases separating them. Germline values: CDR1 SGHRS, CDR2 YFSETQ. The chain's CDR3 is CASSDGSGNTIYF. The CDR3 DNA reads TGCGCCAGCAGTGATGGATCTGGAAACACCATATATTTT.

This chain links TRBV10-3 with TRBJ2-7, with 8 bases lining up with TRBD2. The CDR3 loop spans 14 amino acids. J lost 7 bases, V lost 10 bases, and 15 bases had no gene match. Per the germline V gene, CDR1 is ENHRY and CDR2 is SYGVKD. The chain's CDR3 is CATLEKREYREQYF. In DNA form, the CDR3 reads TGTGCCACCCTGGAGAAGCGGGAGTATCGGGAGCAGTACTTC.